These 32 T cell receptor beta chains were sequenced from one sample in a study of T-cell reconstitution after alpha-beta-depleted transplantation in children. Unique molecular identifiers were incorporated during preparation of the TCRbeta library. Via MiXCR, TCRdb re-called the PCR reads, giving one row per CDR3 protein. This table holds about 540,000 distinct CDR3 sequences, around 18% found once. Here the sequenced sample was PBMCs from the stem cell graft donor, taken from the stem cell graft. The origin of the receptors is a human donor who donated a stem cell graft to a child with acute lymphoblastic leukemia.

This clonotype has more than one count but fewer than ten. Here the CDR3 reads CASSWTYEKLFF. In DNA form, the CDR3 reads TGTGCCAGCAGTTGGACTTATGAAAAACTGTTTTTT. V gene TRBV5-8 combines with J gene TRBJ1-4; D uncertain. The CDR3 consists of 12 residues. Germline V gives CDR1 SGHTS, CDR2 YDEGEE. V gave up 5 bases and J gave up 6 bases, with 8 bases separating them.

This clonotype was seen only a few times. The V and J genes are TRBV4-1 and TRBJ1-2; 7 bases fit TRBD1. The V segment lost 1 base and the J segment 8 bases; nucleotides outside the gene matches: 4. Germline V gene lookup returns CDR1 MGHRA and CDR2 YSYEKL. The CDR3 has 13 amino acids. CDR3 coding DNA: TGCGCCAGCAGCCAAGGTGGCAGGGGGGGCTACACCTTC. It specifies CASSQGGRGGYTF.

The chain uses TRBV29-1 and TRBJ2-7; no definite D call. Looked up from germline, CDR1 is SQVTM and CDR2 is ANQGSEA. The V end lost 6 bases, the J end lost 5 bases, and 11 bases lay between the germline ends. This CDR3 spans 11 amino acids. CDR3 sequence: CSVDHVNEQYF. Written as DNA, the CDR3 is TGCAGCGTGGACCACGTGAACGAGCAGTACTTC.

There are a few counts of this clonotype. Here the CDR3 DNA reads TGTGCCAGCAGCTCTCCAGCGGGAGGGCCGAGGAATGAGCAGTTCTTC. Translated, it gives CASSSPAGGPRNEQFF. The V call is TRBV7-8, the J call TRBJ2-1; TRBD2 matches at 10 bases. Trimming at V came to 4 bases and at J to 7 bases, leaving 10 bases not matched to a gene. Germline V gene lookup returns CDR1 SGHVS and CDR2 FQNEAQ. This CDR3 is built from 16 residues.

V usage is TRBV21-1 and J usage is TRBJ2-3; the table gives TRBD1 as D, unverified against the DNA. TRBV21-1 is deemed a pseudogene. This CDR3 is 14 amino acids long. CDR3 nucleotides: TGTGCCAGCAGCGACGGACAGGGCGCAGATACGCAGTATTTT. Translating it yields CASSDGQGADTQYF.

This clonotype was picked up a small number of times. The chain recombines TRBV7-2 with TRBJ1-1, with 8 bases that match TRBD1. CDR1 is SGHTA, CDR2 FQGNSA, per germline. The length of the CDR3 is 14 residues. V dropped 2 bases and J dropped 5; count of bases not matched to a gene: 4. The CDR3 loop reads CASSLQGAITEAFF. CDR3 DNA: TGTGCCAGCAGCTTACAGGGGGCGATTACTGAAGCTTTCTTT.

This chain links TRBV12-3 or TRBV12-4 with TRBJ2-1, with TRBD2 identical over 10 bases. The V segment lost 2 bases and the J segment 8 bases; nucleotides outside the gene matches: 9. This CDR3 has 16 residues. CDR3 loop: CASSLKGLAVYDEQFF. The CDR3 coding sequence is TGTGCCAGCAGTTTAAAAGGACTAGCGGTTTATGATGAGCAGTTCTTC.

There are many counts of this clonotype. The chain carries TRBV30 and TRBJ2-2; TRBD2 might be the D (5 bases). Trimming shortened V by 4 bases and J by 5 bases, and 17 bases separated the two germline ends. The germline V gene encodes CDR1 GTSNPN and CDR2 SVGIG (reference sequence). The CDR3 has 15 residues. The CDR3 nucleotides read TGTGCCTGGACCCCTCCCCCCGGGGAGACCGGGGAGCTGTTTTTT. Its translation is CAWTPPPGETGELFF. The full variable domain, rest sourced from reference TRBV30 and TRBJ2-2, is SQTIHQWPATLVQPVGSPLSLECTVEGTSNPNLYWYRQAAGRGLQLLFYSVGIGQISSEVPQNLSASRPQDRQFILSSKKLLLSDSGFYLCAWTPPPGETGELFFGEGSRLTVL.

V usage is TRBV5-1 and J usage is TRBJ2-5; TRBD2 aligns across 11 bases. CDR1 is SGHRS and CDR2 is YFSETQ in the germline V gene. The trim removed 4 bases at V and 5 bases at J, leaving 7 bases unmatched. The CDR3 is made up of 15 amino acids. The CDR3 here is CASSDQLAGVETQYF. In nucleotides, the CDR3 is TGCGCCAGCAGCGACCAACTAGCGGGAGTTGAGACCCAGTACTTC.

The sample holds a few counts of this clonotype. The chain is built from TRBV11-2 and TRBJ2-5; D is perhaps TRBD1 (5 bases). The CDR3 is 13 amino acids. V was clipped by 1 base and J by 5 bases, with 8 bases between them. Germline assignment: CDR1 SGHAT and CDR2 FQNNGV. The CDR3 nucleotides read TGTGCCAGCAGCTTAGCAGGGTGGGAGACCCAGTACTTC. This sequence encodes CASSLAGWETQYF.

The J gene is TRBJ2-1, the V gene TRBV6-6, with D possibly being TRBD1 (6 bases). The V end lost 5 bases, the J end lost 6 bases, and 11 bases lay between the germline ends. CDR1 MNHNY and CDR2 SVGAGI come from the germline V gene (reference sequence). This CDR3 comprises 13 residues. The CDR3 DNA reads TGTGCCAGCAGTCCTCCAGGGGTCAATGAGCAGTTCTTC. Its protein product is CASSPPGVNEQFF.

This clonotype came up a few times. In nucleotides, the CDR3 is TGCAGTGTTTCAGTCCCCGGGAGGGCTCCATCTAACTATGGCTACACCTTC. Protein product: CSVSVPGRAPSNYGYTF. The V call is TRBV20-1, the J call TRBJ1-2; D is undetermined. Trimming cost V 7 bases and J 0 bases, with 24 bases left between them. There are 17 residues in the CDR3. Germline CDR1 DFQATT, CDR2 SNEGSKA (reference sequence).

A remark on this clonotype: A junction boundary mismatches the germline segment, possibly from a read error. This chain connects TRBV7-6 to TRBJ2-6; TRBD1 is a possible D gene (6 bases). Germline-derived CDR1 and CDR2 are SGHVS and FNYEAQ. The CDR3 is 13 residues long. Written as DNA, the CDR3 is TGTGCCACCATTCAGGGGTTGTCCAACGGCCTGACTTTC. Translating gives CATIQGLSNGLTF. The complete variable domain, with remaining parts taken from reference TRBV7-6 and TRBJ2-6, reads GAGVSQSPRYKVTKRGQDVALRCDPISGHVSLYWYRQALGQGPEFLTYFNYEAQQDKSGLPNDRFSAERPEGSISTLTIQRTEQRDSAMYRCATIQGLSNGLTFGAGSRLTVL.

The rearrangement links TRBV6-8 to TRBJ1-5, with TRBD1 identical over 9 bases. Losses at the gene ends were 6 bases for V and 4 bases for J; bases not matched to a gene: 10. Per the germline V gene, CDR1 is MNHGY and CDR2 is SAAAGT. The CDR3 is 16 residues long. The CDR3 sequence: CASSRDRAVGNQPQHF. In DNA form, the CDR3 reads TGTGCCAGCAGCCGGGACAGGGCGGTAGGAAATCAGCCCCAGCATTTT.

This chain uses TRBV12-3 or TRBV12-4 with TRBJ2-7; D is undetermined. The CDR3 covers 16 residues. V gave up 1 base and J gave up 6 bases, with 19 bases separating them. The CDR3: CASSLGVGRFVAEQYF. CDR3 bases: TGTGCCAGCAGTTTAGGAGTGGGCAGGTTTGTCGCCGAGCAGTACTTC.

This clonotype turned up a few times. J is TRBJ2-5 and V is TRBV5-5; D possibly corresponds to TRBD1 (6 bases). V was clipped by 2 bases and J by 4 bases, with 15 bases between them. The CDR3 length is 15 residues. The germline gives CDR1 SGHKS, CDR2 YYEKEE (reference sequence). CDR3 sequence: CASSFFTGNRETQYF. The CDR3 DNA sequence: TGTGCCAGCAGCTTCTTTACAGGGAATCGAGAGACCCAGTACTTC.

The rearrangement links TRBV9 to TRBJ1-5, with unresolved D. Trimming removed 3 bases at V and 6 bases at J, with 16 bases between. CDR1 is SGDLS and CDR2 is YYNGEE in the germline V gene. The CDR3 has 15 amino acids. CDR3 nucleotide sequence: TGTGCCAGCAGCGCAAGCGGTTACGGCCTTCAGCCCCAGCATTTT. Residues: CASSASGYGLQPQHF. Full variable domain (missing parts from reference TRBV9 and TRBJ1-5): DSGVTQTPKHLITATGQRVTLRCSPRSGDLSVYWYQQSLDQGLQFLIQYYNGEERAKGNILERFSAQQFPDLHSELNLSSLELGDSALYFCASSASGYGLQPQHFGDGTRLSIL.

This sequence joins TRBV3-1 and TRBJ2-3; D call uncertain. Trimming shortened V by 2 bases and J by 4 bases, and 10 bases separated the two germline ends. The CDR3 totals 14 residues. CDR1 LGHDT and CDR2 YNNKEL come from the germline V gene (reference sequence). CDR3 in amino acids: CASSQLVRADTQYF. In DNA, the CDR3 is TGTGCCAGCAGCCAACTTGTTCGGGCAGATACGCAGTATTTT.

The CDR3 is CASSPCGFLHRGGQPQHF. CDR3 in DNA: TGTGCCAGCAGCCCATGTGGATTCCTCCACAGGGGCGGTCAGCCCCAGCATTTT. The rearrangement links TRBV7-8 to TRBJ1-5, with 7 bases identical to TRBD1. Germline assignment: CDR1 SGHVS and CDR2 FQNEAQ. The CDR3 totals 18 residues. J was trimmed by 6 bases and V by 5 bases; bases with no gene match: 19. The full variable domain, in which reference TRBV7-8 and TRBJ1-5 provide the parts outside the CDR3, is GAGVSQSPRYKVAKRGQDVALRCDPISGHVSLFWYQQALGQGPEFLTYFQNEAQLDKSGLPSDRFFAERPEGSVSTLKIQRTQQEDSAVYLCASSPCGFLHRGGQPQHFGDGTRLSIL.

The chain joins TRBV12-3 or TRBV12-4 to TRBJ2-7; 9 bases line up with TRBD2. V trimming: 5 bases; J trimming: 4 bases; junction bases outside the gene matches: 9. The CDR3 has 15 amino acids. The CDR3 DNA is TGTGCCAGCAGTGGAGTTAGCGGGAGAGGATACGAGCAGTACTTC. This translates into CASSGVSGRGYEQYF.

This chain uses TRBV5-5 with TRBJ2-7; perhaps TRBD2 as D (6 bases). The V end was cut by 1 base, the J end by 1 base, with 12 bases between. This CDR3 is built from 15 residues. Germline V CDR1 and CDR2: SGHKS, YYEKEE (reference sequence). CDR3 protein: CASSLSPGLSYEQYF. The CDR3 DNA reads TGTGCCAGCAGCTTGTCGCCGGGACTGTCCTACGAGCAGTACTTC.

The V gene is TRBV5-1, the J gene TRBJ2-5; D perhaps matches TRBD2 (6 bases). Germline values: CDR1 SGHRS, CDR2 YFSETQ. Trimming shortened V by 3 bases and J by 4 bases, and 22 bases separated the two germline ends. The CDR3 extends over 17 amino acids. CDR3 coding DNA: TGCGCCAGCAGCTGGACCGGGGACCTACTGGGGGGAGAGACCCAGTACTTC. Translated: CASSWTGDLLGGETQYF.

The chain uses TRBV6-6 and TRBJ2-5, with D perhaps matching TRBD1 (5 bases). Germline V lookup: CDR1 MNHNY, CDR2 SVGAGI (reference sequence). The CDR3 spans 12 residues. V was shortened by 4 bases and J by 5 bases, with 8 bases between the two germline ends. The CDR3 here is CASSWKGETQYF. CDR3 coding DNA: TGTGCCAGCAGTTGGAAGGGGGAGACCCAGTACTTC.

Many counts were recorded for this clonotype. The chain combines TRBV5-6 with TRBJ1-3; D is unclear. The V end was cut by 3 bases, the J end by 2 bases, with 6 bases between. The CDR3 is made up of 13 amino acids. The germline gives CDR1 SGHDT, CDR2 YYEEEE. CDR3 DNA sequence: TGTGCCAGCAGCTCGCCACCTGGAAACACCATATATTTT. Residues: CASSSPPGNTIYF.

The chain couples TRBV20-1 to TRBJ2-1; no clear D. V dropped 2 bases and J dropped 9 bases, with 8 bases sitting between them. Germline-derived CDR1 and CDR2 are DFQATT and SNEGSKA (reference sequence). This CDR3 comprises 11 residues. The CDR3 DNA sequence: TGCAGTGCTAGACTAGGAGCTGAGCAGTTCTTC. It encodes CSARLGAEQFF.

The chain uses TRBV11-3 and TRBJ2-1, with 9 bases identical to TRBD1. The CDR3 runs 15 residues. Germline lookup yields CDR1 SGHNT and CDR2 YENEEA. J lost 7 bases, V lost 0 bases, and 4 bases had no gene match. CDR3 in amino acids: CASSLEGQGKNEQFF. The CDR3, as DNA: TGTGCCAGCAGCTTAGAGGGACAGGGAAAGAATGAGCAGTTCTTC.

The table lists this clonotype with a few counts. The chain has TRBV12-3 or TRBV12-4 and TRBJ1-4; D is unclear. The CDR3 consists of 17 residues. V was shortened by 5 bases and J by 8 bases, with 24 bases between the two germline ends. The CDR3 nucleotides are TGTGCCAGCAGTCCAGGTAGCTCGGGTAGTCTCATCGAAAAACTGTTTTTT. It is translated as CASSPGSSGSLIEKLFF.

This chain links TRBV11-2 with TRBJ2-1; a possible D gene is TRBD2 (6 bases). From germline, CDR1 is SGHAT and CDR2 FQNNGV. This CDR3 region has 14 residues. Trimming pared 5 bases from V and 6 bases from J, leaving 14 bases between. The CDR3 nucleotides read TGTGCCAGCAGCGATGGGGGGACCCCCAATGAGCAGTTCTTC. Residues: CASSDGGTPNEQFF.

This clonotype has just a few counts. CDR3 in DNA: TGTGCCAGCAGCTTACATTTGAACACTGAAGCTTTCTTT. It codes for CASSLHLNTEAFF. The V and J genes are TRBV7-7 and TRBJ1-1; D is unclear. Germline assignment: CDR1 SSHAT and CDR2 FNYEAQ (reference sequence). This CDR3 has 13 residues. Trimming left V 2 bases short and J 0 bases short, with 4 bases between.

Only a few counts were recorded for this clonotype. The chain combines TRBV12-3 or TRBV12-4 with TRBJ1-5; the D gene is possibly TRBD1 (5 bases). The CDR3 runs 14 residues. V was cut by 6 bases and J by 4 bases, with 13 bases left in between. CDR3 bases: TGTGCCAGCAGCCCTGGGGGGTTTAATCAGCCCCAGCATTTT. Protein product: CASSPGGFNQPQHF.

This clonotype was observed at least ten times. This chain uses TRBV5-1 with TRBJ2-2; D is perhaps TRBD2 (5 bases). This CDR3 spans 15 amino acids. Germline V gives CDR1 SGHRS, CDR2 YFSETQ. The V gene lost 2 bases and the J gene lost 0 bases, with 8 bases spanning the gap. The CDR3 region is CASSFVGANTGELFF. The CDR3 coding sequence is TGCGCCAGCAGCTTCGTGGGAGCGAACACCGGGGAGCTGTTTTTT.

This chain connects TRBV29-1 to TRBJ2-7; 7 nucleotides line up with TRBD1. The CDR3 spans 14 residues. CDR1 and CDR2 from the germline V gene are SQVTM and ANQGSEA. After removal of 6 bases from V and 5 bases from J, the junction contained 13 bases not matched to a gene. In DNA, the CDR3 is TGCAGCGTCTCAACCGACAGGGATCCCCACGAGCAGTACTTC. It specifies CSVSTDRDPHEQYF.